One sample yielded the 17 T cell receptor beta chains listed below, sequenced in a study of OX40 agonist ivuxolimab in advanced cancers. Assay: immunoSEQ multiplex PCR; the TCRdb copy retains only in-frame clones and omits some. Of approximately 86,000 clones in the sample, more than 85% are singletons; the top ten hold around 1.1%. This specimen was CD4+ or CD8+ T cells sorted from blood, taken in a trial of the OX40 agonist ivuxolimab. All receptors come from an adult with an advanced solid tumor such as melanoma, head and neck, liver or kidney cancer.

CDR3 sequence: CSVRQGGGETQYF. The CDR3 DNA is TGCAGCGTACGACAGGGAGGGGGAGAGACCCAGTACTTC. This chain connects TRBV29-1 to TRBJ2-5, with D perhaps TRBD1 or TRBD2 (7 bases each). This CDR3 region has 13 residues. Per germline, CDR1 SQVTM and CDR2 ANQGSEA. V was shortened by 6 bases and J by 4 bases, with 15 bases between the two germline ends.

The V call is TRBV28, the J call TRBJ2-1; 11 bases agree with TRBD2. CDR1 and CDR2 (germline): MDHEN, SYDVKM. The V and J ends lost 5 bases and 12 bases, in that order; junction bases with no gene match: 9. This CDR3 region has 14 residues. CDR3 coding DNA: TGTGCCAGCAGTCCCCCCGGGACTAGCGGTAGGCAGTTCTTC. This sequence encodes CASSPPGTSGRQFF.

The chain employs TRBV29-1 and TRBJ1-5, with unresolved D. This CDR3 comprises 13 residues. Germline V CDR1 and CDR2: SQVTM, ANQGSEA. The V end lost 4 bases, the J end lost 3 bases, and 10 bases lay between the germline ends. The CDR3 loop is CSVGLGANQPQHF. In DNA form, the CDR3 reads TGCAGCGTTGGTTTGGGCGCCAATCAGCCCCAGCATTTT.

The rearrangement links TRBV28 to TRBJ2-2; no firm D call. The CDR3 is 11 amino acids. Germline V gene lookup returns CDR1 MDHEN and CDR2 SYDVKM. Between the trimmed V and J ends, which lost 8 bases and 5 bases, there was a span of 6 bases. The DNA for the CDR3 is TGTGCCAGCCTTAGGACCGGGGAGCTGTTTTTT. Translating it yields CASLRTGELFF. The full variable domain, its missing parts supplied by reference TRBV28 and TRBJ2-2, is DVKVTQSSRYLVKRTGEKVFLECVQDMDHENMFWYRQDPGLGLRLIYFSYDVKMKEKGDIPEGYSVSREKKERFSLILESASTNQTSMYLCASLRTGELFFGEGSRLTVL.

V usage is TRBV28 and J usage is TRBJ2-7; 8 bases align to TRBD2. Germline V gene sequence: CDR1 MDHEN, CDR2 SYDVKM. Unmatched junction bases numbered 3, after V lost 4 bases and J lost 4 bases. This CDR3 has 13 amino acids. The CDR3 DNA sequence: TGTGCCAGCAGTTCGGGACTAGTTTACGAGCAGTACTTC. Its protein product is CASSSGLVYEQYF. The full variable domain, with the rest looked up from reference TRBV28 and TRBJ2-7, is DVKVTQSSRYLVKRTGEKVFLECVQDMDHENMFWYRQDPGLGLRLIYFSYDVKMKEKGDIPEGYSVSREKKERFSLILESASTNQTSMYLCASSSGLVYEQYFGPGTRLTVT.

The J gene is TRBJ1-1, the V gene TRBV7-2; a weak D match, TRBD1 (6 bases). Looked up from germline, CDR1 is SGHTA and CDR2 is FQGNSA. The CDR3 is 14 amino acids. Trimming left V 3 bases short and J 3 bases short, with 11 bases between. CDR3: CASSFTGLDTEAFF. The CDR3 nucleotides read TGTGCCAGCAGCTTTACAGGGTTAGACACTGAAGCTTTCTTT.

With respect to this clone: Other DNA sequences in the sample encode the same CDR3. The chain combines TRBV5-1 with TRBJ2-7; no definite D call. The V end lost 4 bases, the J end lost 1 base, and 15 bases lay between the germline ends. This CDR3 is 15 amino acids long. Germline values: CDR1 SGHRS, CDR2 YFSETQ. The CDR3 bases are TGCGCCAGCAGCCCCCGTGACGCCGGTTCCTACGAGCAGTACTTC. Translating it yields CASSPRDAGSYEQYF.

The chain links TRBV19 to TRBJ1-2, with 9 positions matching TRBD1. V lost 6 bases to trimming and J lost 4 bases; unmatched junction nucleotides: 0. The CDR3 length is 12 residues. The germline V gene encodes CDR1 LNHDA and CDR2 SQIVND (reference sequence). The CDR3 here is CASRGQGYGYTF. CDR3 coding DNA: TGTGCCAGTAGGGGACAGGGCTATGGCTACACCTTC.

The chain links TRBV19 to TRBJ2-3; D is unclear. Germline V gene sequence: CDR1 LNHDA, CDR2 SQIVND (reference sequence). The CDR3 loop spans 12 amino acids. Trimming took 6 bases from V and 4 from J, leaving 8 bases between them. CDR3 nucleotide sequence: TGTGCCAGTAGCTCTAAGGCAGATACGCAGTATTTT. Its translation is CASSSKADTQYF.

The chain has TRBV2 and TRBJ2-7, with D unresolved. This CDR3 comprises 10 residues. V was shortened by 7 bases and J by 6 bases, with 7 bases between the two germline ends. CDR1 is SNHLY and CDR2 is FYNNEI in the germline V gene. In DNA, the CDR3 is TGTGCCAGCAAGTCCCGCGAGCAGTACTTC. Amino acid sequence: CASKSREQYF.

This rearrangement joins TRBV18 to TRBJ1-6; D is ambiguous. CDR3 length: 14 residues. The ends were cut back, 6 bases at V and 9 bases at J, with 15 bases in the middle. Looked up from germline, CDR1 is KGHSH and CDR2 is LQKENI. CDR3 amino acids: CASSLREGGSPLHF. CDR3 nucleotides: TGTGCCAGCTCCCTCCGGGAGGGTGGTTCACCCCTCCACTTT.

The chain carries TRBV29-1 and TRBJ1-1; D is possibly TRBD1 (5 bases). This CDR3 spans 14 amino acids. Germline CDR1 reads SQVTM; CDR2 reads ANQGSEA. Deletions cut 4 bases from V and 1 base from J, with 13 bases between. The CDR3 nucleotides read TGCAGCGTTGCGACAGTTAGAGGGAACACTGAAGCTTTCTTT. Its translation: CSVATVRGNTEAFF.

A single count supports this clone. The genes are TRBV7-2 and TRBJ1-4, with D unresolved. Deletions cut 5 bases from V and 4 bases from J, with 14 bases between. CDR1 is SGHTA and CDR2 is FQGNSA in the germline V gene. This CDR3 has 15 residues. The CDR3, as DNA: TGTGCCAGCAGCCCAGGTTCGGGTTTTAATGAAAAACTGTTTTTT. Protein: CASSPGSGFNEKLFF.

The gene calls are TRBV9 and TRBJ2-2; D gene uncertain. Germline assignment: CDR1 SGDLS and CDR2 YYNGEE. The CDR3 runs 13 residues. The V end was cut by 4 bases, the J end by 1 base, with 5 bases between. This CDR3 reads CASSTQNTGELFF. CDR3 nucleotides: TGTGCCAGCAGCACACAGAACACCGGGGAGCTGTTTTTT.

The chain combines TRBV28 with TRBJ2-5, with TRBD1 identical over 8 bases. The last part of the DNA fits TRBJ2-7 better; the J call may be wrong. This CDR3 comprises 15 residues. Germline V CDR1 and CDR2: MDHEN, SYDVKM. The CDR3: CASSALLDRGDEQYF. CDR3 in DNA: TGTGCCAGCAGTGCCCTTCTAGACAGGGGTGACGAGCAGTACTTC.

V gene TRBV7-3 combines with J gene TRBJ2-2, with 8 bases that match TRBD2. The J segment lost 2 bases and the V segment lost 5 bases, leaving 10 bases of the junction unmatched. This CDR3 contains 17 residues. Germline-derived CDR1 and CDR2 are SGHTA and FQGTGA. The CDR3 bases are TGTGCCAGCAGCCCGAAACTAGCGGAGCTAAACACCGGGGAGCTGTTTTTT. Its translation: CASSPKLAELNTGELFF.

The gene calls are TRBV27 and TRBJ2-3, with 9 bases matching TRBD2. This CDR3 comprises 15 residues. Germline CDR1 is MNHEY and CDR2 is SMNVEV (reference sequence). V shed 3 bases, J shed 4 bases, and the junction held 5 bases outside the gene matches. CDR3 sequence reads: CASSLGGRAPDTQYF. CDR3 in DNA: TGTGCCAGCAGTTTGGGCGGGAGGGCCCCAGATACGCAGTATTTT.